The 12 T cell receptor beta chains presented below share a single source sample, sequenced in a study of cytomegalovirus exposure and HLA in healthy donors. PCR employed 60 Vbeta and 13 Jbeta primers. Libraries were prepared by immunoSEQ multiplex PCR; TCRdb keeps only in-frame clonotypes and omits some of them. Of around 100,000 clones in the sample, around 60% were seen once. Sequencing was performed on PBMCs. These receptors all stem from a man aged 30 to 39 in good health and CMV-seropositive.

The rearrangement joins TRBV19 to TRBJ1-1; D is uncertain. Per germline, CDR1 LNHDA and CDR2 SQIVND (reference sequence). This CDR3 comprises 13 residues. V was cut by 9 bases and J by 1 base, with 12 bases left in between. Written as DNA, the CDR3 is TGTGCCAGCCGCAAGAGGGCGAACACTGAAGCTTTCTTT. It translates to CASRKRANTEAFF.

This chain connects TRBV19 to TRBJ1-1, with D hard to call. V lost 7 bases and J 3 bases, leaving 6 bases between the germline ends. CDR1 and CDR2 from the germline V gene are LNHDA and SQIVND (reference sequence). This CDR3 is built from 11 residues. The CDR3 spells CASKLDTEAFF. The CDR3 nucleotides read TGTGCCAGTAAACTAGACACTGAAGCTTTCTTT. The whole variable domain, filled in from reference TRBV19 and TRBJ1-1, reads DGGITQSPKYLFRKEGQNVTLSCEQNLNHDAMYWYRQDPGQGLRLIYYSQIVNDFQKGDIAEGYSVSREKKESFPLTVTSAQKNPTAFYLCASKLDTEAFFGQGTRLTVV.

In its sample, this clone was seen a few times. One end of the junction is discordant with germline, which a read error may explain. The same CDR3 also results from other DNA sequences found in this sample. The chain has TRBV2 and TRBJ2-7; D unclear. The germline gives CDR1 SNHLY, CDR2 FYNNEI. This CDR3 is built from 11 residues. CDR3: CKQKAAYEQYF. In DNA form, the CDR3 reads TGCAAGCAGAAGGCGGCCTACGAGCAGTACTTC.

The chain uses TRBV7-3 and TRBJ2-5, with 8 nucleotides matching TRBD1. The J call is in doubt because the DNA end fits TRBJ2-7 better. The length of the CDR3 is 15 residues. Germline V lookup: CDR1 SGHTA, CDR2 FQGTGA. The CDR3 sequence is CASSQGAGSPHEQYF. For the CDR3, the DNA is TGTGCCAGCAGCCAGGGGGCGGGGTCCCCCCACGAGCAGTACTTC.

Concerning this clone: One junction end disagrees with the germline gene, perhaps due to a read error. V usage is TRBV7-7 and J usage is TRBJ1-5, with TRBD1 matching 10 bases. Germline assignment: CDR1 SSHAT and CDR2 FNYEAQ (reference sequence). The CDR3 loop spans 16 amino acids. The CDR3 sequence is CASSLPRTGGHQPQHF. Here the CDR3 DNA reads TGTGCTAGCAGCTTACCTAGGACAGGGGGGCACCAGCCCCAGCATTTT. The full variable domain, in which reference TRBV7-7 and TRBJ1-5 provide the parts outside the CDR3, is GAGVSQSPRYKVTKRGQDVTLRCDPISSHATLYWYQQALGQGPEFLTYFNYEAQPDKSGLPSDRFSAERPEGSISTLTIQRTEQRDSAMYRCASSLPRTGGHQPQHFGDGTRLSIL.

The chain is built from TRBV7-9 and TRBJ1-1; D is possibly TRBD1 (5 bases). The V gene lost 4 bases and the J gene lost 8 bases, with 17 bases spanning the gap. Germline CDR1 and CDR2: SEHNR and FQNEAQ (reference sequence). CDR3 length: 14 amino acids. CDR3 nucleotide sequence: TGTGCCAGCAGCTCCCAGACGGCGGGGACCGAAGCTTTCTTT. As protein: CASSSQTAGTEAFF.

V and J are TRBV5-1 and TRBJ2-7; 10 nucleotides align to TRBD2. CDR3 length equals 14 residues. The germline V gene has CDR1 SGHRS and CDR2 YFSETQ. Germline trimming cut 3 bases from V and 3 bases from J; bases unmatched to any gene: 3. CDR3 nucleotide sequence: TGCGCCAGCAGCTATACTAGCGGGGACTACGAGCAGTACTTC. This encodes CASSYTSGDYEQYF.

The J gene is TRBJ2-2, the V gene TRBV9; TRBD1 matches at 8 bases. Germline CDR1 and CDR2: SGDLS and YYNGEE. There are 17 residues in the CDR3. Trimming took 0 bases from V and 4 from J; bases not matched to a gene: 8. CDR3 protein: CASSVEFGQGVTGELFF. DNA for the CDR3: TGTGCCAGCAGCGTAGAATTCGGACAGGGAGTCACCGGGGAGCTGTTTTTT.

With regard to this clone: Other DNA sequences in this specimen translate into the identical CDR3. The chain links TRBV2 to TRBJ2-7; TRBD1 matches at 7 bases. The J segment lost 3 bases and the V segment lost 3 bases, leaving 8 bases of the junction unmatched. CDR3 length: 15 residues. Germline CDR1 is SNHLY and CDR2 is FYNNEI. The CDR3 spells CASSDGRQGIYEQYF. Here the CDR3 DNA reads TGTGCCAGCAGTGACGGTAGACAGGGTATCTACGAGCAGTACTTC. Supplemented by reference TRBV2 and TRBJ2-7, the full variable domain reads EPEVTQTPSHQVTQMGQEVILRCVPISNHLYFYWYRQILGQKVEFLVSFYNNEISEKSEIFDDQFSVERPDGSNFTLKIRSTKLEDSAMYFCASSDGRQGIYEQYFGPGTRLTVT.

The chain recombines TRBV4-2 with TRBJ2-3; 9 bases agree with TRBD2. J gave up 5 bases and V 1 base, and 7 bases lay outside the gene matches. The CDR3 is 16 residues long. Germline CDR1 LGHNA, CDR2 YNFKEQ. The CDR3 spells CASSQVVRGGRDTQYF. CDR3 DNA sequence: TGTGCCAGCAGCCAAGTGGTGCGGGGGGGGAGAGATACGCAGTATTTT.

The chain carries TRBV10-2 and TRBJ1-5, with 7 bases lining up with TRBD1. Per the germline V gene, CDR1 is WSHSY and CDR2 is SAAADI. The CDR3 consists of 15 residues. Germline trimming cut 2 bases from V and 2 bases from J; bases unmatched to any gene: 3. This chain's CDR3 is CASSEPGGGNQPQHF. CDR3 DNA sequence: TGCGCCAGCAGTGAGCCAGGGGGTGGCAATCAGCCCCAGCATTTT.

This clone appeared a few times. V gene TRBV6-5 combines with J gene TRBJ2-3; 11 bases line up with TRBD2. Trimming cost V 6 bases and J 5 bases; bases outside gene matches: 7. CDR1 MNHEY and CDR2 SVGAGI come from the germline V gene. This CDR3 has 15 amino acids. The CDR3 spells CASSSGLAGGDTQYF. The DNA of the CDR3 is TGTGCCAGCAGCTCGGGGCTAGCGGGGGGAGATACGCAGTATTTT.